The 29 T cell receptor beta chains below come from one sample, sequenced in a study of low-dose radiotherapy and immunotherapy resistance in tumors. Primers used for first-strand cDNA, a TRAV- and TRBV-specific set, covered both alpha and beta chains. With a V-primer adapter and a constant-region primer, TCRs were amplified for around 21 PCR cycles. Via MiXCR, TCRdb re-called the reads, giving one row per CDR3 protein. In the table there are roughly 10,000 distinct CDR3 sequences, less than 50% of which are singletons. These receptor sequences come from a human donor with advanced metastatic prostate, ovarian, gallbladder or colorectal cancer (not recorded which). This table probably holds off-target reads from a library built for another chain.

A word on this clonotype: One junction end does not reproduce the germline sequence, and a read error may be involved. The V gene is TRBV3-1, the J gene TRBJ1-2; no definite D call. This CDR3 is 12 amino acids long. The germline CDR1 and CDR2 sequences are LGHDT and YNNKEL (reference sequence). The CDR3 region has the DNA TGTGCCAGCAGCCCCTTAAACTTTGGCTACACCTTC. It encodes CASSPLNFGYTF.

This clonotype was counted a few times. The gene calls are TRBV19 and TRBJ1-1; 9 nucleotides match TRBD1. The trim removed 8 bases at V and 5 bases at J, leaving 6 bases unmatched. Germline V lookup: CDR1 LNHDA, CDR2 SQIVND (reference sequence). CDR3 length: 13 residues. The chain's CDR3 is CASCDRGGTEAFF. CDR3 nucleotides: TGTGCCAGTTGTGACAGGGGGGGGACTGAAGCTTTCTTT. The entire variable domain, with the rest obtained from reference TRBV19 and TRBJ1-1, is as follows: DGGITQSPKYLFRKEGQNVTLSCEQNLNHDAMYWYRQDPGQGLRLIYYSQIVNDFQKGDIAEGYSVSREKKESFPLTVTSAQKNPTAFYLCASCDRGGTEAFFGQGTRLTVV.

This clonotype was found a few times. The chain is built from TRBV19 and TRBJ2-3; TRBD1 might be the D (5 bases). The CDR3 runs 13 residues. V lost 4 bases and J lost 9, with 14 bases in between. Germline lookup yields CDR1 LNHDA and CDR2 SQIVND (reference sequence). CDR3 nucleotides: TGTGCCAGTAGTACTCCAGGGTGGGGCACGCAGTATTTT. Encoded protein: CASSTPGWGTQYF.

This clonotype was observed a handful of times. J is TRBJ1-1 and V is TRBV30; D might be TRBD1 (6 bases). CDR3 size: 13 residues. V was pared by 2 bases and J by 4 bases, with 11 bases between. Germline loops: CDR1 GTSNPN, CDR2 SVGIG (reference sequence). CDR3: CAWSHTGSTEAFF. The DNA for the CDR3 is TGTGCCTGGAGTCACACAGGGAGCACTGAAGCTTTCTTT.

About this clonotype itself: A much larger clone lies a single base off, so this may be a read error. This rearrangement joins TRBV6-8 to TRBJ2-1; D unclear. The V gene's germline CDR1 is MNHGY and CDR2 SAAAGT. This CDR3 contains 18 residues. The CDR3 is CDSSAPSLVARSYNEQFF. The CDR3 DNA is TGTGACAGCAGTGCTCCCTCGCTTGTGGCGAGGTCCTACAATGAGCAGTTCTTC.

This clonotype was observed a few times. V usage is TRBV29-1 and J usage is TRBJ1-1, with 9 bases aligning to TRBD1. CDR1 SQVTM and CDR2 ANQGSEA come from the germline V gene. V dropped 7 bases and J dropped 0; count of bases not matched to a gene: 3. The CDR3 is made up of 13 amino acids. Written as DNA, the CDR3 is TGCAGCGGGGGGGACAGGGTGAACACTGAAGCTTTCTTT. Its translation: CSGGDRVNTEAFF.

The rearrangement joins TRBV30 to TRBJ2-3; the D is unclear. Per germline, CDR1 GTSNPN and CDR2 SVGIG (reference sequence). The germline V and J ends were trimmed by 4 bases and 0 bases, with 14 bases remaining between them. The CDR3 runs to 15 residues. The CDR3 DNA sequence: TGTGCCTGGAATCCGAGACTGCCTAGCACAGATACGCAGTATTTT. Amino acid sequence: CAWNPRLPSTDTQYF. The full variable domain, its missing parts supplied by reference TRBV30 and TRBJ2-3, is SQTIHQWPATLVQPVGSPLSLECTVEGTSNPNLYWYRQAAGRGLQLLFYSVGIGQISSEVPQNLSASRPQDRQFILSSKKLLLSDSGFYLCAWNPRLPSTDTQYFGPGTRLTVL.

The V call is TRBV7-2, the J call TRBJ1-2; the D is unclear. The V gene lost 5 bases and the J gene lost 4 bases, with 8 bases spanning the gap. The CDR3 is 12 amino acids. The germline V gene encodes CDR1 SGHTA and CDR2 FQGNSA. CDR3 sequence: CASSVNPYGYTF. As DNA, the CDR3 is TGTGCCAGCAGCGTGAACCCCTATGGCTACACCTTC.

This chain connects TRBV28 to TRBJ2-2, with unresolved D. CDR1 MDHEN and CDR2 SYDVKM come from the germline V gene. The CDR3 extends over 13 amino acids. Trimming shortened V by 10 bases and J by 3 bases, and 12 bases separated the two germline ends. The CDR3 DNA reads as TGTGCCACCCCCAAATCAGACACCGGGGAGCTGTTTTTT. Its translation: CATPKSDTGELFF.

This clonotype showed up just a few times. The chain couples TRBV9 to TRBJ2-7; TRBD1 matches at 7 bases. V gave up 4 bases and J gave up 3 bases; unmatched junction bases: 7. There are 14 residues in the CDR3. From germline, CDR1 is SGDLS and CDR2 YYNGEE. CDR3 region: CASSPRDRYYEQYF. As DNA, the CDR3 is TGTGCCAGCAGCCCCCGGGACAGATACTACGAGCAGTACTTC.

The chain has TRBV20-1 and TRBJ2-3; possible D gene TRBD1, 6 bases. Germline V gene sequence: CDR1 DFQATT, CDR2 SNEGSKA (reference sequence). V was trimmed by 5 bases and J by 7 bases, leaving 10 bases between them. The CDR3 consists of 11 residues. CDR3 sequence: CSALDRYTQYF. The CDR3 bases are TGCAGTGCTCTGGACAGATATACGCAGTATTTT.

V gene TRBV15 combines with J gene TRBJ2-7, with 9 bases matching TRBD1. Germline CDR1 LNHNV, CDR2 YYDKDF (reference sequence). V dropped 5 bases and J dropped 5; count of bases not matched to a gene: 7. CDR3 length: 14 amino acids. The CDR3 nucleotides are TGTGCCACCAGCCCGGGACAGGGATCCCACGAGCAGTACTTC. Protein sequence: CATSPGQGSHEQYF.

J is TRBJ2-7 and V is TRBV5-6; perhaps TRBD1 as D (5 bases). Per germline, CDR1 SGHDT and CDR2 YYEEEE. The CDR3 length is 12 residues. Trimming took 5 bases from V and 3 from J, leaving 9 bases between them. The CDR3 here is CASSRDSYEQYF. CDR3 DNA sequence: TGTGCCAGCAGTAGAGACAGCTACGAGCAGTACTTC.

V and J are TRBV20-1 and TRBJ2-4; D ambiguous. CDR3 length: 11 residues. The V end was cut by 3 bases, the J end by 7 bases, with 7 bases between. Germline-derived CDR1 and CDR2 are DFQATT and SNEGSKA (reference sequence). The CDR3 DNA reads TGCAGTGCTAGGGCTGGGAACATTCAGTACTTC. The encoded protein is CSARAGNIQYF.

This chain joins TRBV10-3 and TRBJ2-3; 11 positions agree with TRBD2. In germline, CDR1 is ENHRY, CDR2 SYGVKD. Trimming removed 6 bases from V and 4 bases from J; junction bases left unmatched: 6. The CDR3 has 15 residues. CDR3 DNA sequence: TGTGCCATCAGCCAACTAGCGGGAGACGCAGATACGCAGTATTTT. This codes for CAISQLAGDADTQYF.

This clonotype was counted only a few times. The chain links TRBV19 to TRBJ2-7; D gene uncertain. The CDR3 length is 15 residues. Germline V lookup: CDR1 LNHDA, CDR2 SQIVND (reference sequence). V lost 3 bases and J 0 bases, leaving 12 bases between the germline ends. CDR3 DNA: TGTGCCAGTAGTATTACCCCAGCCCCCTCCTACGAGCAGTACTTC. Its protein product is CASSITPAPSYEQYF.

This chain links TRBV5-1 with TRBJ2-3, with TRBD2 identical over 13 bases. The CDR3 covers 14 residues. V lost 9 bases to trimming and J lost 4 bases; unmatched junction nucleotides: 5. Germline V gene lookup returns CDR1 SGHRS and CDR2 YFSETQ. CDR3 nucleotide sequence: TGCGCCAATAGGACTAGCGGGAGCCCAGATACGCAGTATTTT. Translating it yields CANRTSGSPDTQYF.

A single count supports this clonotype. The chain employs TRBV6-1 and TRBJ2-1; D not certain. The CDR3 is 14 residues long. V was shortened by 6 bases and J by 4 bases, with 13 bases between the two germline ends. Per germline, CDR1 MNHNS and CDR2 SASEGT. The CDR3 region has the DNA TGTGCCAGCAGCCCCCTTAAGCCTTACAATGAGCAGTTCTTC. It is translated as CASSPLKPYNEQFF.

In this sample, this clonotype turned up once. The J gene is TRBJ2-3, the V gene TRBV7-3; D is undetermined. Germline V gene lookup returns CDR1 SGHTA and CDR2 FQGTGA. The CDR3 totals 13 residues. The V gene lost 5 bases and the J gene lost 0 bases, with 6 bases spanning the gap. DNA of the CDR3: TGTGCCAGCAGCCCGACTAGCACAGATACGCAGTATTTT. This sequence encodes CASSPTSTDTQYF.

This clonotype was seen a handful of times. The gene calls are TRBV7-9 and TRBJ2-3; 11 nucleotides agree with TRBD1. Trimming at V came to 6 bases and at J to 5 bases, leaving 4 bases not matched to a gene. This CDR3 has 14 residues. Germline-derived CDR1 and CDR2 are SEHNR and FQNEAQ (reference sequence). Here the CDR3 DNA reads TGTGCCAGCAGACGGGGACAGGGGGAAGATACGCAGTATTTT. This sequence encodes CASRRGQGEDTQYF.

The chain carries TRBV10-3 and TRBJ2-7; no definite D call. Germline assignment: CDR1 ENHRY and CDR2 SYGVKD. This CDR3 spans 14 amino acids. Between the trimmed V and J ends, which lost 0 bases and 3 bases, there was a span of 9 bases. CDR3: CAISESPQNYEQYF. The DNA for the CDR3 is TGTGCCATCAGTGAGTCGCCACAGAACTACGAGCAGTACTTC.

The chain links TRBV7-3 to TRBJ2-2; TRBD2 matches at 7 bases. Losses at the gene ends were 5 bases for V and 6 bases for J; bases not matched to a gene: 3. The CDR3 extends over 13 amino acids. The germline CDR1 and CDR2 sequences are SGHTA and FQGTGA. DNA for the CDR3: TGTGCCAGCAGCCCCAGCGGGGCCGGGGAGCTGTTTTTT. This codes for CASSPSGAGELFF.

This chain uses TRBV19 with TRBJ1-5; D unresolved. V dropped 6 bases and J dropped 7 bases, with 13 bases sitting between them. In germline, CDR1 is LNHDA, CDR2 SQIVND (reference sequence). The CDR3 covers 13 residues. The chain's CDR3 is CASSGPSWQPQHF. CDR3 in DNA: TGTGCCAGTAGCGGGCCCAGCTGGCAGCCCCAGCATTTT.

CDR3 in DNA: TGCGCCAGCAGCCCCCTTGGGGGGGACTGGGCCAACGTCCTGACTTTC. Its protein product is CASSPLGGDWANVLTF. This chain uses TRBV5-1 with TRBJ2-6, with 7 bases aligning to TRBD2. CDR3 length: 16 residues. Germline assignment: CDR1 SGHRS and CDR2 YFSETQ. V trimming: 4 bases; J trimming: 5 bases; junction bases outside the gene matches: 9. Full variable domain (outside the CDR3, taken from reference TRBV5-1 and TRBJ2-6): KAGVTQTPRYLIKTRGQQVTLSCSPISGHRSVSWYQQTPGQGLQFLFEYFSETQRNKGNFPGRFSGRQFSNSRSEMNVSTLELGDSALYLCASSPLGGDWANVLTFGAGSRLTVL.

The chain has TRBV5-1 and TRBJ2-1, with D tentatively TRBD2 (6 bases). V was clipped by 7 bases and J by 9 bases, with 17 bases between them. Per the germline V gene, CDR1 is SGHRS and CDR2 is YFSETQ. CDR3 length: 13 amino acids. CDR3 nucleotide sequence: TGCGCCAGCGGATGGGACTTCGGAGGTGAGCAGTTCTTC. This translates into CASGWDFGGEQFF.

This clonotype is medium-sized in the sample. The V call is TRBV18, the J call TRBJ1-1; 7 nucleotides agree with TRBD1. After removal of 1 base from V and 5 bases from J, the junction contained 4 bases not matched to a gene. The CDR3 covers 14 residues. Per germline, CDR1 KGHSH and CDR2 LQKENI. The CDR3 region is CASSPQGAQTEAFF. The CDR3 bases are TGTGCCAGCTCACCACAGGGGGCACAAACTGAAGCTTTCTTT.

The chain uses TRBV28 and TRBJ2-1, with D maybe TRBD2 (5 bases). V lost 4 bases, J lost 2 bases, and 12 bases lay in between. The CDR3 contains 15 residues. Looked up from germline, CDR1 is MDHEN and CDR2 is SYDVKM. The CDR3 loop is CASSSPGKAYNEQFF. As DNA, the CDR3 is TGTGCCAGCAGTTCGCCGGGAAAAGCCTACAATGAGCAGTTCTTC.

The rearrangement links TRBV10-3 to TRBJ2-1; D may be TRBD1 (5 bases). The V end lost 6 bases, the J end lost 9 bases, and 9 bases lay between the germline ends. CDR1 and CDR2 (germline): ENHRY, SYGVKD. The length of the CDR3 is 11 residues. The CDR3 sequence is CAIRTGSEQFF. The CDR3 nucleotides read TGTGCCATCAGAACAGGTTCTGAGCAGTTCTTC.

The chain employs TRBV29-1 and TRBJ1-1; 7 bases map to TRBD1. V dropped 3 bases and J dropped 1; count of bases not matched to a gene: 5. Germline V gives CDR1 SQVTM, CDR2 ANQGSEA. This CDR3 contains 14 residues. CDR3 in amino acids: CSVERGTANTEAFF. CDR3 bases: TGCAGCGTTGAGCGTGGGACAGCGAACACTGAAGCTTTCTTT.